The 15 T cell receptor beta chains below were found in one sample sequenced in a study of T-cell reconstitution after alpha-beta-depleted transplantation in children. Unique molecular identifiers were incorporated into the prepared TCRbeta library. TCRdb processed the PCR reads anew with MiXCR; each CDR3 protein has one entry. The sample lists under 450,000 distinct CDR3 sequences, about an eighth occurring once. This specimen was PBMCs, taken from the stem cell graft. These receptors came from a human donor who donated a stem cell graft to a child with Fanconi anemia.

The chain employs TRBV3-1 and TRBJ1-5; a weak D match, TRBD1 (5 bases). The CDR3 runs to 15 residues. V lost 1 base, J lost 1 base, and 8 bases lay in between. Germline lookup yields CDR1 LGHDT and CDR2 YNNKEL (reference sequence). The CDR3 sequence is CASSQVRDSNQPQHF. As DNA, the CDR3 is TGTGCCAGCAGCCAAGTCAGGGACAGCAATCAGCCCCAGCATTTT.

This rearrangement joins TRBV5-8 to TRBJ1-1; D gene ambiguous. In germline, CDR1 is SGHTS, CDR2 YDEGEE. The CDR3 consists of 15 residues. V dropped 7 bases and J dropped 0 bases, with 16 bases sitting between them. CDR3 in amino acids: CASRPRGRMNTEAFF. Written as DNA, the CDR3 is TGTGCCAGCCGCCCCCGAGGCAGGATGAACACTGAAGCTTTCTTT.

The table lists this clonotype with a few counts. The chain has TRBV20-1 and TRBJ1-4; D is possibly TRBD1 (6 bases). V shed 0 bases and J shed 8 bases, with 13 bases lying between them. CDR3 size: 14 residues. CDR1 DFQATT and CDR2 SNEGSKA come from the germline V gene (reference sequence). DNA for the CDR3: TGCAGTGCTAGAGATAACAGGGTTGGGGAAAAACTGTTTTTT. This codes for CSARDNRVGEKLFF.

The J gene is TRBJ2-5, the V gene TRBV7-7; possibly TRBD1 or TRBD2 for D (6 bases each). CDR1 SSHAT and CDR2 FNYEAQ come from the germline V gene (reference sequence). The CDR3 runs 15 residues. V lost 2 bases to trimming and J lost 2 bases, with 12 bases between them. The chain's CDR3 is CASSLSGGPQETQYF. The CDR3 DNA reads TGTGCCAGCAGCTTAAGTGGGGGGCCTCAAGAGACCCAGTACTTC.

The chain combines TRBV29-1 with TRBJ2-1; 9 nucleotides agree with TRBD2. V dropped 1 base and J dropped 6; count of bases not matched to a gene: 10. Looked up from germline, CDR1 is SQVTM and CDR2 is ANQGSEA. CDR3 length: 16 amino acids. The CDR3 nucleotides are TGCAGCGTTGAAGTCCTAACTAGCGGGCAGGGCAATGAGCAGTTCTTC. Translation gives CSVEVLTSGQGNEQFF.

The chain has TRBV6-2 or TRBV6-3 and TRBJ2-1; TRBD2 agrees at 10 bases. Trimming took 6 bases from V and 0 from J; bases not matched to a gene: 8. CDR1 is MNHEY and CDR2 is SVGEGT in the germline V gene. CDR3 length equals 17 residues. This CDR3 reads CASRSTSGAFSYNEQFF. CDR3 in DNA: TGTGCCAGCAGATCTACTAGCGGGGCATTCTCCTACAATGAGCAGTTCTTC.

This clonotype was detected many times. The J gene is TRBJ2-1, the V gene TRBV20-1; 8 nucleotides match TRBD2. Losses at the gene ends were 0 bases for V and 5 bases for J; bases not matched to a gene: 9. From germline, CDR1 is DFQATT and CDR2 SNEGSKA (reference sequence). This CDR3 region has 16 residues. CDR3 sequence reads: CSARDPGRGWNNEQFF. DNA for the CDR3: TGCAGTGCTAGAGATCCCGGGAGGGGGTGGAACAATGAGCAGTTCTTC.

The V call is TRBV9, the J call TRBJ2-2; D not resolved. V gave up 0 bases and J gave up 4 bases, with 10 bases separating them. Per germline, CDR1 SGDLS and CDR2 YYNGEE. The CDR3 runs to 15 residues. This CDR3 reads CASSVGANPTGELFF. In DNA, the CDR3 is TGTGCCAGCAGCGTAGGGGCTAACCCCACCGGGGAGCTGTTTTTT.

This clonotype was counted ten times or more. The gene calls are TRBV12-3 or TRBV12-4 and TRBJ2-5, with D unresolved. This CDR3 comprises 13 residues. The V end was cut by 4 bases, the J end by 1 base, with 7 bases between. CDR3 region: CASSYGSQETQYF. CDR3 bases: TGTGCCAGCAGTTACGGCAGCCAAGAGACCCAGTACTTC.

This clonotype was recorded a few times. This chain connects TRBV5-1 to TRBJ2-5; 7 nucleotides align to TRBD1. This CDR3 is built from 13 residues. J was trimmed by 5 bases and V by 1 base; bases with no gene match: 2. The germline V gene has CDR1 SGHRS and CDR2 YFSETQ. CDR3 amino acids: CASSLTGDETQYF. CDR3 sequence (DNA): TGCGCCAGCAGCTTGACAGGGGACGAGACCCAGTACTTC.

A word on this clonotype: Since a much larger clone is just one base distant, this may be a read error. This chain joins TRBV3-1 and TRBJ2-1, with D perhaps matching TRBD2 (6 bases). CDR3 length: 19 amino acids. V lost 8 bases, J lost 4 bases, and 30 bases lay in between. Germline V CDR1 and CDR2: LGHDT, YNNKEL (reference sequence). Written as DNA, the CDR3 is TGTGCCAGCTGTTTAAGAGTTGGACGTGGGGGGAACCGGTACAATGAGCAGTTCTTC. The encoded protein is CASCLRVGRGGNRYNEQFF.

This clonotype was recorded at least ten times. The chain is built from TRBV6-5 and TRBJ2-7, with D maybe TRBD1 (5 bases). The CDR3 totals 14 residues. V dropped 6 bases and J dropped 5 bases, with 17 bases sitting between them. The germline CDR1 and CDR2 sequences are MNHEY and SVGAGI. CDR3 coding DNA: TGTGCCAGCAGATACCAAGGTCAGGGTGACGAGCAGTACTTC. Translated: CASRYQGQGDEQYF.

This clonotype was seen more than once but under ten times. The chain uses TRBV6-4 and TRBJ2-3; TRBD2 might be the D (7 bases). The CDR3 is 14 amino acids. The V gene's germline CDR1 is MRHNA and CDR2 SNTAGT. V lost 0 bases to trimming and J lost 7 bases, with 11 bases between them. CDR3 in amino acids: CASSDSAGANTQYF. CDR3 in DNA: TGTGCCAGCAGTGACTCGGCGGGGGCAAATACGCAGTATTTT.

In this sample, this clonotype turned up many times. The CDR3 spells CASSLERRGRLYNEQFF. CDR3 DNA: TGTGCCAGCAGCTTAGAGAGGCGGGGCCGACTCTACAATGAGCAGTTCTTC. The V and J genes are TRBV7-6 and TRBJ2-1; D perhaps matches TRBD2 (6 bases). The germline gives CDR1 SGHVS, CDR2 FNYEAQ. The CDR3 runs 17 residues. Trimming shortened V by 1 base and J by 3 bases, and 16 bases separated the two germline ends.

This clonotype was detected many times. The J gene is TRBJ1-5, the V gene TRBV9; D remains unclear. V lost 0 bases and J lost 2, with 9 bases in between. Per germline, CDR1 SGDLS and CDR2 YYNGEE. CDR3 length: 15 residues. CDR3 loop: CASSVGARRNQPQHF. CDR3 in DNA: TGTGCCAGCAGCGTAGGGGCCAGGCGCAATCAGCCCCAGCATTTT.